This T cell receptor (beta chain) was sequenced in a study of OX40 agonist ivuxolimab in advanced cancers. The J segment lost 7 bases and the V segment lost 5 bases, leaving 13 bases of the junction unmatched. The CDR3 contains 15 residues. Germline lookup yields CDR1 SGHAT and CDR2 FQDESV (reference sequence). Sequenced by immunoSEQ multiplex PCR; TCRdb stores in-frame clones only, minus some. The repertoire holds around 73,000 clones, with around 90% as singletons. The sample here was CD4+ or CD8+ T cells sorted from blood, taken in a trial of the OX40 agonist ivuxolimab. This clonotype originated in an adult with an advanced solid tumor such as melanoma, head and neck, liver or kidney cancer. V gene TRBV11-1 combines with J gene TRBJ2-5; 7 nucleotides align to TRBD1. CDR3 coding DNA: TGTGCCAGCAGCCCCCGCCTAGGACAGGCGGGGACCCAGTACTTC. This codes for CASSPRLGQAGTQYF.